The 5 T cell receptor beta chains in this list originate from one sample, sequenced in a study of blood T cell repertoires in COVID-19. Method: immunoSEQ multiplex PCR; TCRdb's copy keeps in-frame clones and lacks some. The data hold about 100,000 clones, with approximately 92% observed a single time. Source material: peripheral blood. The origin of the receptors is a man aged 45 to 65 with active COVID-19.

V and J are TRBV28 and TRBJ1-1; no firm D call. CDR1 is MDHEN and CDR2 is SYDVKM in the germline V gene. V was pared by 3 bases and J by 4 bases, with 9 bases between. CDR3 length: 13 amino acids. As DNA, the CDR3 is TGTGCCAGCAGTTTTAGAGGTGGCACTGAAGCTTTCTTT. Residues: CASSFRGGTEAFF.

This chain connects TRBV6-5 to TRBJ1-5; no clear D. With 7 bases removed from V and 7 bases from J, the gap between germline ends came to 8 bases. The CDR3 is 11 residues long. Per germline, CDR1 MNHEY and CDR2 SVGAGI. The CDR3 nucleotides are TGTGCCAGCAAAACAGTCCAGCCCCAGCATTTT. Translated: CASKTVQPQHF.

This chain links TRBV4-1 with TRBJ2-2; weak D call: TRBD1 (6 bases). Germline V gives CDR1 MGHRA, CDR2 YSYEKL. The CDR3 runs to 15 residues. The V end was cut by 4 bases, the J end by 3 bases, with 12 bases between. The CDR3: CASSPERGYTGELFF. The CDR3 bases are TGCGCCAGCAGCCCGGAGAGGGGGTACACCGGGGAGCTGTTTTTT.

The chain combines TRBV7-3 with TRBJ2-7; 9 bases match TRBD1. The CDR3 has 14 residues. V shed 5 bases and J 5 bases; nucleotides not matched to a gene: 7. Germline values: CDR1 SGHTA, CDR2 FQGTGA. This CDR3 reads CASSGTGQGNEQYF. The CDR3 nucleotides are TGTGCCAGCAGCGGTACCGGACAGGGGAACGAGCAGTACTTC.

The chain is built from TRBV29-1 and TRBJ1-4; D perhaps matches TRBD1 (5 bases). V was clipped by 1 base and J by 8 bases, with 14 bases between them. CDR1 is SQVTM, CDR2 ANQGSEA, per germline. The length of the CDR3 is 14 residues. CDR3 amino acids: CSVEVEGSWEKLFF. The CDR3 DNA reads TGCAGCGTTGAAGTGGAGGGGAGTTGGGAAAAACTGTTTTTT.